This T cell receptor (beta chain) was captured by sequencing in a study of breast tumors, draining lymph nodes, adjacent tissues. Whole-study results and caveats: The lymph node origin of tumor T cells was framed as consistent with a hypothesis, not demonstrated. Compared with lymph nodes, tumors were less diverse; compared with nontumor tissue, more.

TCRdb ran MiXCR on the multiplex PCR reads and lists one entry per CDR3 protein. The data contain nearly 200,000 distinct CDR3 sequences, approximately 33% of them seen just once; the ten biggest clones take up 4% to 5.5%. This clonotype was recorded at least ten times. The target antigen is unknown. Germline CDR1 SGHVS, CDR2 FNYEAQ. V was pared by 6 bases and J by 7 bases, with 7 bases of the junction left unmatched. The CDR3 totals 15 residues. Samples came from axillary lymph nodes draining the breast cancer. The sequence was collected from a female donor with breast cancer. Some clones in this sample may be carry-over from other donors' samples. The chain recombines TRBV7-6 with TRBJ2-1; 12 bases are shared with TRBD2. The sequencing sample was made of axillary lymph node tissue. Here the CDR3 DNA reads TGTGCCAGCAGACGTTCGACTAGCGGGAGAAATGAGCAGTTCTTC. Its protein is CASRRSTSGRNEQFF.